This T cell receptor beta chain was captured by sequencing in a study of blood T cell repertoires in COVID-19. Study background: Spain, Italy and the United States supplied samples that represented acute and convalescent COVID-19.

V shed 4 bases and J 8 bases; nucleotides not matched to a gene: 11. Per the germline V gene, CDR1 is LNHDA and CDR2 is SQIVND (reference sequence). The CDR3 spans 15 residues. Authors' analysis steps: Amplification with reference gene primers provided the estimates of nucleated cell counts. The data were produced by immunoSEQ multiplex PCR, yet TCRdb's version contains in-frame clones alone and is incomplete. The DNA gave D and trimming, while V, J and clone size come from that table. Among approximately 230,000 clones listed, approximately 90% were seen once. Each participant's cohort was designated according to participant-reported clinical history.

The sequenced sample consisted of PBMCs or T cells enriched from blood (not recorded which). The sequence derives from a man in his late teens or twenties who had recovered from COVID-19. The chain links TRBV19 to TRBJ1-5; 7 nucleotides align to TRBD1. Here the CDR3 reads CASSTYSTGFKPQHF. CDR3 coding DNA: TGTGCCAGTAGTACCTACTCGACAGGGTTTAAGCCCCAGCATTTT.